This is a list of T cell receptor beta chains from one sample in a study of T cell responses to AZD1222 COVID-19 vaccine. Measured with immunoSEQ multiplex PCR; TCRdb has only the in-frame clones, and not every one. Of around 160,000 clones listed, under 95% are singletons. This specimen was peripheral blood, taken 28 days after the second AZD1222 dose. The source of these receptors is an adult who received the AZD1222 COVID-19 vaccine. Both conserved end residues are part of each CDR3. A D gene is named only where the DNA matches it firmly.

j_gene: TRBJ2-3
v_gene: TRBV13
d_gene: NA
CDR3nt: TGTGCCAGCAGCTTATATCTAGCCATGGGGGCAGATACGCAGTATTTT
CDR3aa: CASSLYLAMGADTQYF

j_gene: TRBJ1-1
v_gene: TRBV12-5
d_gene: TRBD1
CDR3nt: TGTGCTAGTGGTTCGTTTCAAAATCTAGGGACAGGGGGCTACACTGAAGCTTTCTTT
CDR3aa: CASGSFQNLGTGGYTEAFF

j_gene: TRBJ2-7
v_gene: TRBV6-6
d_gene: TRBD1
CDR3nt: TGTGCCAGCAGTGAGATGGGACAGCCTTCCTACGAGCAGTACTTC
CDR3aa: CASSEMGQPSYEQYF

j_gene: TRBJ1-1
v_gene: TRBV18
d_gene: NA
CDR3nt: TGTGCCAGCTCCCTCGTACCCCGCATGAACACTGAAGCTTTCTTT
CDR3aa: CASSLVPRMNTEAFF

j_gene: TRBJ1-2
v_gene: TRBV4-1
d_gene: NA
CDR3nt: TGCGCCAGCAGCCAGTCAAGCAGGGCTGGCTACACCTTC
CDR3aa: CASSQSSRAGYTF

j_gene: TRBJ1-5
v_gene: TRBV2
d_gene: NA
CDR3nt: TGTGCCAGCAGTAAAGGAGGGGAGCATCAGCCCCAGCATTTT
CDR3aa: CASSKGGEHQPQHF

j_gene: TRBJ1-5
v_gene: TRBV10-3
d_gene: NA
CDR3nt: TGTGCCATCAGTGCTTATCCGAATCAGCCCCAGCATTTT
CDR3aa: CAISAYPNQPQHF

j_gene: TRBJ1-4
v_gene: TRBV30
d_gene: NA
CDR3nt: TGTGCCTCCGGGGGAGTTGAAAAACTGTTTTTT
CDR3aa: CASGGVEKLFF

j_gene: TRBJ1-1
v_gene: TRBV14
d_gene: NA
CDR3nt: TGTGCCAGCAGCTACCTTCCCGGGGGTCGGACTGAAGCTTTCTTT
CDR3aa: CASSYLPGGRTEAFF

j_gene: TRBJ2-7
v_gene: TRBV4-1
d_gene: NA
CDR3nt: TGCGCCAGCAGCCTGGTTGTTTCTTCGGACAGTCCCTACGAGCAGTACTTC
CDR3aa: CASSLVVSSDSPYEQYF

j_gene: TRBJ1-4
v_gene: TRBV19
d_gene: TRBD1
CDR3nt: TGTGCCAGTACTAAGTGGACAGGGGGAAATGAAAAACTGTTTTTT
CDR3aa: CASTKWTGGNEKLFF

j_gene: TRBJ2-3
v_gene: TRBV5-1
d_gene: NA
CDR3nt: TGCGCCAGCAGCTTGGTGGGGGCCACGAGCACAGATACGCAGTATTTT
CDR3aa: CASSLVGATSTDTQYF

j_gene: TRBJ1-4
v_gene: TRBV2
d_gene: NA
CDR3nt: TGTGCCAGCTCCGGGCAGGGTACTATCAATGAAAAACTGTTTTTT
CDR3aa: CASSGQGTINEKLFF

j_gene: TRBJ1-3
v_gene: TRBV30
d_gene: NA
CDR3nt: TGTGCCTGGAGTGCGGGTAGAAACACCATATATTTT
CDR3aa: CAWSAGRNTIYF

j_gene: TRBJ2-6
v_gene: TRBV6-5
d_gene: NA
CDR3nt: TGTGCCAGCAGGTACTCTGGGGCCAACGTCCTGACTTTC
CDR3aa: CASRYSGANVLTF